A single sample is the source of the 23 T cell receptor beta chains below, sequenced in a study of T cell responses to AZD1222 COVID-19 vaccine. Only in-frame clones appear in the TCRdb table, and some are missing; sequencing was by immunoSEQ multiplex PCR. The sample has about 130,000 clones; roughly 90% are singletons. The sequenced sample was peripheral blood, obtained 28 days after the second AZD1222 dose. The origin of the receptors is an adult who received the AZD1222 COVID-19 vaccine.

The rearrangement uses TRBV28 and TRBJ1-4; no reliable D call. Trimming cost V 1 base and J 6 bases, with 12 bases left between them. The length of the CDR3 is 15 residues. CDR1 is MDHEN and CDR2 is SYDVKM in the germline V gene. This CDR3 is CASSLYRRIDEKLFF. CDR3 coding DNA: TGTGCCAGCAGTTTATACCGACGGATCGATGAAAAACTGTTTTTT.

V gene TRBV3-1 (or the pseudogene TRBV3-2) combines with J gene TRBJ1-5; D gene uncertain. The germline V and J ends were trimmed by 4 bases and 6 bases, with 10 bases remaining between them. Germline CDR1 and CDR2: LGHDT and YNNKEL (reference sequence). The CDR3 extends over 13 amino acids. CDR3 sequence (DNA): TGTGCCAGCAGCCGAGGCCGGGGTCAGCCCCAGCATTTT. It encodes CASSRGRGQPQHF.

Points on this clone: The junction departs from the called germline gene at one end, perhaps through a read error. The chain has TRBV24-1 and TRBJ1-2, with D hard to call. Germline V gene lookup returns CDR1 KGHDR and CDR2 SFDVKD. CDR3 length: 11 amino acids. The CDR3: CATSGIYGYTF. As DNA, the CDR3 is TGTGCCACTAGTGGCATCTATGGCTACACCTTC.

The chain links TRBV7-9 to TRBJ2-2; 10 positions match TRBD1. CDR3 length equals 15 residues. Germline CDR1 and CDR2: SEHNR and FQNEAQ (reference sequence). V was clipped by 6 bases and J by 6 bases; unmatched bases: 7. The CDR3 protein is CASSFGGQGAGELFF. The DNA for the CDR3 is TGTGCCAGCAGTTTTGGTGGACAGGGGGCCGGGGAGCTGTTTTTT.

This chain joins TRBV3-1 (or the pseudogene TRBV3-2) and TRBJ2-7; TRBD2 might be the D (5 bases). Trimming took 1 base from V and 7 from J, leaving 14 bases between them. This CDR3 spans 14 amino acids. Looked up from germline, CDR1 is LGHDT and CDR2 is YNNKEL (reference sequence). The CDR3 reads CASSQGRQEWEQYF. CDR3 coding DNA: TGTGCCAGCAGCCAAGGGAGGCAGGAGTGGGAGCAGTACTTC.

V and J are TRBV12-3 or TRBV12-4 and TRBJ1-2, with D unresolved. Trimming left V 5 bases short and J 8 bases short, with 15 bases between. The CDR3 is made up of 13 amino acids. DNA of the CDR3: TGTGCCAGCAGTCCTGGGTCTCCGCGGGGCTACACCTTC. The encoded protein is CASSPGSPRGYTF.

The chain employs TRBV7-9 and TRBJ1-1; D unresolved. V was cut by 5 bases and J by 2 bases, with 6 bases left in between. The CDR3 runs 12 residues. Germline V gives CDR1 SEHNR, CDR2 FQNEAQ (reference sequence). CDR3 loop: CASSPINTEAFF. CDR3 DNA sequence: TGTGCCAGCAGCCCGATTAACACTGAAGCTTTCTTT. The full variable domain, its missing parts supplied by reference TRBV7-9 and TRBJ1-1, is DTGVSQNPRHKITKRGQNVTFRCDPISEHNRLYWYRQTLGQGPEFLTYFQNEAQLEKSRLLSDRFSAERPKGSFSTLEIQRTEQGDSAMYLCASSPINTEAFFGQGTRLTVV.

The V call is TRBV10-3, the J call TRBJ2-4, with a possible D match to TRBD1 (6 bases). Between the trimmed V and J ends, which lost 5 bases and 1 base, there was a span of 15 bases. Germline values: CDR1 ENHRY, CDR2 SYGVKD. The CDR3 loop spans 16 amino acids. CDR3 nucleotide sequence: TGTGCCATCAGTAATCAACAGGGAAAGGCCAAAAACATTCAGTACTTC. This translates into CAISNQQGKAKNIQYF.

The count of this clone is one. The V and J genes are TRBV24-1 and TRBJ2-3, with D tentatively TRBD2 (5 bases). The CDR3 contains 16 residues. Trimming cost V 0 bases and J 4 bases, with 13 bases left between them. Germline CDR1 and CDR2: KGHDR and SFDVKD. CDR3 sequence: CATSDLSRGVADTQYF. CDR3 DNA sequence: TGTGCCACCAGTGATTTGAGTCGGGGTGTGGCAGATACGCAGTATTTT.

The rearrangement links TRBV24-1 to TRBJ1-1, with TRBD1 matching 8 bases. CDR1 is KGHDR and CDR2 is SFDVKD in the germline V gene. The length of the CDR3 is 14 residues. V lost 7 bases to trimming and J lost 3 bases; unmatched junction nucleotides: 6. The CDR3 DNA reads as TGTGCCACCAGGCAAACAGGGGGAGACACTGAAGCTTTCTTT. This translates into CATRQTGGDTEAFF.

V is TRBV6-5 and J is TRBJ2-7; the D is unclear. The V end lost 7 bases, the J end lost 2 bases, and 6 bases lay between the germline ends. Germline V gives CDR1 MNHEY, CDR2 SVGAGI. This CDR3 region has 11 residues. CDR3 coding DNA: TGTGCCAGCACCCTCGCCTACGAGCAGTACTTC. Protein: CASTLAYEQYF.

This clone was counted a few times. The rearrangement joins TRBV5-5 to TRBJ1-1; D ambiguous. The V gene lost 3 bases and the J gene lost 2 bases, with 14 bases spanning the gap. Germline lookup yields CDR1 SGHKS and CDR2 YYEKEE (reference sequence). The CDR3 runs to 15 residues. This CDR3 reads CASSYQTTVNTEAFF. The CDR3 DNA is TGTGCCAGCAGCTATCAAACAACAGTTAACACTGAAGCTTTCTTT.

A single count supports this clone. The V and J genes are TRBV29-1 and TRBJ2-1; D may be TRBD1 (5 bases). Germline assignment: CDR1 SQVTM and CDR2 ANQGSEA. Trimming cost V 4 bases and J 5 bases, with 12 bases left between them. CDR3 length: 13 amino acids. DNA for the CDR3: TGCAGCGTTGTGTCAGGGAACCACAATGAGCAGTTCTTC. Translating it yields CSVVSGNHNEQFF.

The sample holds one count of this clone. This chain connects TRBV28 to TRBJ1-2; 8 nucleotides agree with TRBD1. V was clipped by 6 bases and J by 3 bases; unmatched bases: 6. The CDR3 runs to 14 residues. The germline CDR1 and CDR2 sequences are MDHEN and SYDVKM. In DNA, the CDR3 is TGTGCCAGCAGCCCGACAGGGGCCGACTATGGCTACACCTTC. Translating it yields CASSPTGADYGYTF.

CDR3 sequence reads: CAWSPRDRGELFF. The CDR3 region has the DNA TGTGCCTGGAGTCCCAGGGATCGCGGGGAGCTGTTTTTT. J is TRBJ2-2 and V is TRBV30; tentatively, D is TRBD1 (5 bases). Per the germline V gene, CDR1 is GTSNPN and CDR2 is SVGIG (reference sequence). The CDR3 runs 13 residues. V lost 2 bases to trimming and J lost 7 bases, with 11 bases between them.

The chain employs TRBV3-1 (or the pseudogene TRBV3-2) and TRBJ2-1; 11 positions match TRBD2. From germline, CDR1 is LGHDT and CDR2 YNNKEL (reference sequence). V was pared by 5 bases and J by 6 bases, with 6 bases of the junction left unmatched. The CDR3 sequence is 15 residues long. CDR3 region: CASSTRGTSGNEQFF. CDR3 bases: TGTGCCAGCAGCACCCGCGGGACTAGCGGCAATGAGCAGTTCTTC.

This clone came up once. V is TRBV7-6 and J is TRBJ1-6, with 7 nucleotides matching TRBD1. The junction had 11 bases not matched to a gene; V was cut back by 1 base and J by 8 bases. Germline V lookup: CDR1 SGHVS, CDR2 FNYEAQ. This CDR3 contains 17 residues. In DNA, the CDR3 is TGTGCCAGCAGCTTAGTAGGGGGCCGGGACGATGATTCACCCCTCCACTTT. This translates into CASSLVGGRDDDSPLHF.

This chain joins TRBV5-4 and TRBJ2-1; TRBD2 agrees at 8 bases. The trim removed 0 bases at V and 7 bases at J, leaving 6 bases unmatched. This CDR3 contains 15 residues. The germline V gene has CDR1 SGHNT and CDR2 YYREEE (reference sequence). The CDR3 sequence: CASSLVLAGNNEQFF. Here the CDR3 DNA reads TGTGCCAGCAGCTTGGTTCTAGCGGGCAATAATGAGCAGTTCTTC.

This chain joins TRBV29-1 and TRBJ2-1, with D tentatively TRBD1 or TRBD2 (6 bases each). The CDR3 runs to 13 residues. Between the trimmed V and J ends, which lost 4 bases and 3 bases, there was a span of 10 bases. Germline V gives CDR1 SQVTM, CDR2 ANQGSEA. The CDR3 DNA is TGCAGCGTTGCGGGGGCGGTCTACAATGAGCAGTTCTTC. Its protein product is CSVAGAVYNEQFF.

J is TRBJ1-1 and V is TRBV7-9; D not resolved. The ends were cut back, 5 bases at V and 3 bases at J, with 16 bases in the middle. CDR1 is SEHNR and CDR2 is FQNEAQ in the germline V gene (reference sequence). This CDR3 has 15 amino acids. In nucleotides, the CDR3 is TGTGCCAGCAGCCCGACGTCGGGGTGGGACACTGAAGCTTTCTTT. Translating gives CASSPTSGWDTEAFF.

This rearrangement joins TRBV9 to TRBJ2-2, with 9 positions matching TRBD2. CDR3 length: 16 amino acids. CDR1 is SGDLS, CDR2 YYNGEE, per germline. V shed 0 bases and J 4 bases; nucleotides not matched to a gene: 4. The DNA of the CDR3 is TGTGCCAGCAGCGTAGATCGAGCGGGAGGCACCGGGGAGCTGTTTTTT. Translated, it gives CASSVDRAGGTGELFF.

The chain joins TRBV9 to TRBJ2-4; TRBD2 matches at 7 bases. Germline lookup yields CDR1 SGDLS and CDR2 YYNGEE. V was pared by 0 bases and J by 0 bases, with 3 bases of the junction left unmatched. The CDR3 is made up of 16 amino acids. CDR3 sequence reads: CASSVGRELAKNIQYF. CDR3 in DNA: TGTGCCAGCAGCGTAGGGCGGGAGCTAGCCAAAAACATTCAGTACTTC.

In its sample, this clone was seen once. The chain employs TRBV18 and TRBJ1-1, with no clear D. From germline, CDR1 is KGHSH and CDR2 LQKENI. The CDR3 sequence is 14 residues long. V lost 5 bases, J lost 1 base, and 11 bases lay in between. CDR3 bases: TGTGCCAGCTCAACCCGCCCCCAGAACACTGAAGCTTTCTTT. Its translation is CASSTRPQNTEAFF. Using reference TRBV18 and TRBJ1-1 for the parts outside the CDR3, the full variable domain is NAGVMQNPRHLVRRRGQEARLRCSPMKGHSHVYWYRQLPEEGLKFMVYLQKENIIDESGMPKERFSAEFPKEGPSILRIQQVVRGDSAAYFCASSTRPQNTEAFFGQGTRLTVV.